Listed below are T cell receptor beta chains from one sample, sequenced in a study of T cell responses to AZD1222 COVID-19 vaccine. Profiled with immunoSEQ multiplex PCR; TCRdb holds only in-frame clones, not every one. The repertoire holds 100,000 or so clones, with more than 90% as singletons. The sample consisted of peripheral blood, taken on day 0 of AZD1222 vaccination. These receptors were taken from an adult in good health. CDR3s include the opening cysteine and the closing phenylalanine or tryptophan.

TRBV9	CASSGNQETQYF
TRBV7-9	CASSPLTGGSVNYGYTF
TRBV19	CASTPLAGPNEQFF
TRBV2	CASTGTGHQPQHF
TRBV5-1	CASSLQGGEIAEAFF
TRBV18	CASSRWGGAKGGATEAFF
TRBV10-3	CAISDDPAGGSEQFF
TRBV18	CASSPQQREAFF
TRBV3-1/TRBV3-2	CASSQVRGVNTGELFF
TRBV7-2	CASSLATGGSYNEQFF
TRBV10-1	CASRGNEQYF
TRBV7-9	CASSSSEKLFF
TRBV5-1	CASSRTASNSNGYTF
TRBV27	CASSLSLITEAFF
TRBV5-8	CASSPGEGLPEAFF
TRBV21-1	CASSKAKGLAGDSYEQYF
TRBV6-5	CASMTGPGGYTF
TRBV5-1	CASSLGHLLNTEAFF
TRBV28	CASSSRDEQYF
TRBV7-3	CASSPLAATDTQYF
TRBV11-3	CASSLGQVNEKLFF
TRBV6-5	CASSYGIRDTEAFF
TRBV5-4	CASSLEFRNEQFF
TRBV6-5	CASRPGQGKPQHF
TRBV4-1	CASSQERPGGSGELFF
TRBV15	CATSRDHMSSGELFF
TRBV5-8	CASSLSGGNTEAFF
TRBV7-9	CASSFPRAPSGNTIYF
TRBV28	CASSLAYGYTF
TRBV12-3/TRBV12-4	CASSFTTGGELFF
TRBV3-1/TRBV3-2	CASSQGSWTEAFF